This is a list of T cell receptor beta chains from one sample in a study of blood T cells in healthy people across ages. TCRdb recomputed calls from the 5' RACE reads with MiXCR, one row per CDR3 protein. The data contain roughly 1,700,000 distinct CDR3 sequences, under 30% of them singletons. Material: blood. The receptors were gathered from a woman aged 30 to 39 in good health. The CDR3 runs from the conserved cysteine through the conserved F or W. Fields, in order: V gene, J gene, D gene, clone size, CDR3 protein, CDR3 DNA. D genes are given only for firm matches. Not every row has a clone size; where given, it reads once, few, many or a size class.

TRBV27,TRBJ2-7,-,-,CASSLRVPSPNEQYF,TGTGCCAGCAGTTTAAGGGTTCCCTCCCCTAACGAGCAGTACTTC
TRBV13,TRBJ1-5,-,-,CASSREADQPQHF,TGTGCCAGCAGTCGGGAAGCGGATCAGCCCCAGCATTTT
TRBV5-6,TRBJ1-2,-,-,CASSLGEGGGYTF,TGTGCCAGCAGCTTGGGCGAAGGGGGTGGCTACACCTTC
TRBV4-3,TRBJ2-1,-,-,CASSNWDQRQFF,TGCGCCAGCAGCAACTGGGATCAGCGGCAGTTCTTC
TRBV7-2,TRBJ2-2,TRBD2,-,CASSSRTSFAGELFF,TGTGCCAGCAGCTCCCGGACTAGCTTTGCCGGGGAGCTGTTTTTT
TRBV12-3/TRBV12-4,TRBJ1-1,-,few,CASRGRANTEAFF,TGTGCCAGCCGTGGCAGGGCGAACACTGAAGCTTTCTTT
TRBV5-4,TRBJ2-5,TRBD2,-,CASSLPGTSKETQYF,TGTGCCAGCAGCCTCCCAGGGACTAGCAAAGAGACCCAGTACTTC
TRBV7-2,TRBJ1-6,-,-,CASSSRAILDSSNSPLHF,TGTGCCAGCAGTTCTAGAGCGATATTAGACAGTTCTAATTCACCCCTCCACTTT
TRBV20-1,TRBJ2-6,-,-,CSAPPNQGSGANVLTF,TGCAGTGCGCCACCGAACCAGGGCTCTGGGGCCAACGTCCTGACTTTC
TRBV9,TRBJ2-7,-,few,CASSVGTGSSHEQYF,TGTGCCAGCAGCGTGGGAACGGGGTCCTCCCACGAGCAGTACTTC
TRBV12-3/TRBV12-4,TRBJ2-1,TRBD2,-,CASTKLAGVDNEQFF,TGTGCCAGCACCAAACTAGCGGGAGTTGACAATGAGCAGTTCTTC
TRBV4-1,TRBJ1-1,-,-,CASYGGAENTEAFF,TGCGCCAGCTACGGGGGGGCCGAGAACACTGAAGCTTTCTTT
TRBV7-9,TRBJ2-1,TRBD2,-,CASSLVGSGGNYNEQFF,TGTGCCAGCAGCTTAGTCGGTAGCGGGGGGAACTACAATGAGCAGTTCTTC
TRBV29-1,TRBJ1-2,-,-,CSVGEGLYGDYGYTF,TGCAGCGTCGGAGAAGGACTTTACGGGGATTATGGCTACACCTTC
TRBV6-5,TRBJ1-5,-,few,CASSPGGHNNQPQHF,TGTGCCAGCAGCCCGGGTGGTCATAACAATCAGCCCCAGCATTTT
TRBV5-1,TRBJ1-4,-,-,CASKSGRGNEGEFF,TGCGCCAGCAAATCGGGCAGGGGTAACGAGGGGGAGTTTTTT